One and the same sample provided the 8 T cell receptor beta chains below, sequenced in a study of CD4 and CD8 cells across lung adenocarcinoma regions. TCRdb re-called the PCR reads with MiXCR, one entry per CDR3 protein. Of roughly 4,000 distinct CDR3 sequences in the sample, approximately 50% were seen once. Sequences were obtained from CD4+ T cells from the margin of a lung tumor. Every receptor here comes from a female donor with lung adenocarcinoma. The CD4 and CD8 labels of this study may be unreliable.

The V call is TRBV6-5, the J call TRBJ2-4; tentative D call: TRBD2 (5 bases). Trimming left V 4 bases short and J 13 bases short, with 20 bases between. Germline CDR1 is MNHEY and CDR2 is SVGAGI. The CDR3 length is 14 residues. Here the CDR3 DNA reads TGTGCCAGCAGTTCGGGGAGTGGGTTAGGCATCCAGTACTTC. It yields the protein CASSSGSGLGIQYF.

This clonotype is medium-sized in the sample. This chain connects TRBV10-3 to TRBJ2-1, with D unclear. V dropped 11 bases and J dropped 5 bases, with 13 bases sitting between them. Germline V CDR1 and CDR2: ENHRY, SYGVKD. This CDR3 spans 12 amino acids. The CDR3 DNA sequence: TGTGCCGGGCGAGGCAGTAACAATGAGCAGTTCTTC. It specifies CAGRGSNNEQFF.

Relative to its sample, this clonotype is medium-sized (0.01 to 0.1%). The chain recombines TRBV7-2 with TRBJ2-1, with 8 bases lining up with TRBD2. This CDR3 spans 14 amino acids. The V segment lost 6 bases and the J segment 6 bases; nucleotides outside the gene matches: 7. From germline, CDR1 is SGHTA and CDR2 FQGNSA. CDR3 sequence: CASRASGSSNEQFF. CDR3 nucleotides: TGTGCCAGCAGGGCCAGCGGGAGTAGCAATGAGCAGTTCTTC.

The rearrangement uses TRBV6-1 and TRBJ2-3; D might be TRBD2 (6 bases). This CDR3 comprises 14 residues. The ends were cut back, 7 bases at V and 0 bases at J, with 11 bases in the middle. Germline V CDR1 and CDR2: MNHNS, SASEGT. CDR3 amino acids: CASNAGSSTDTQYF. As DNA, the CDR3 is TGTGCCAGCAACGCGGGGTCTAGCACAGATACGCAGTATTTT.

V usage is TRBV7-8 and J usage is TRBJ2-3; no clear D gene. The DNA end is more similar to TRBJ2-1, so the J call may be wrong. Germline assignment: CDR1 SGHVS and CDR2 FQNEAQ. There are 11 residues in the CDR3. CDR3 region: CASSLGDEQFF. In DNA, the CDR3 is TGTGCCAGCAGCTTAGGCGATGAGCAGTTCTTC.

This rearrangement joins TRBV6-5 to TRBJ2-1; TRBD2 matches at 10 bases. The germline gives CDR1 MNHEY, CDR2 SVGAGI. CDR3 length: 15 amino acids. Trimming at V came to 4 bases and at J to 5 bases, leaving 5 bases not matched to a gene. CDR3 sequence: CASSSAGGPHNEQFF. CDR3 DNA sequence: TGTGCCAGCAGTTCAGCGGGAGGGCCACACAATGAGCAGTTCTTC.

In its sample, this clonotype was seen once. V gene TRBV12-3 or TRBV12-4 combines with J gene TRBJ2-5; D is unclear. With 6 bases removed from V and 2 bases from J, the gap between germline ends came to 13 bases. This CDR3 is built from 14 residues. The chain's CDR3 is CASRNPTVQETQYF. The CDR3 DNA reads TGTGCCAGCAGAAACCCCACAGTGCAAGAGACCCAGTACTTC.

This clonotype qualifies as medium-sized (0.01 to 0.1%). V usage is TRBV28 and J usage is TRBJ2-7; 10 nucleotides align to TRBD2. The V segment lost 7 bases and the J segment 2 bases; nucleotides outside the gene matches: 5. In germline, CDR1 is MDHEN, CDR2 SYDVKM. The length of the CDR3 is 14 residues. This chain's CDR3 is CASTRAGGPYEQYF. The CDR3 DNA reads TGTGCCAGCACCCGAGCGGGAGGGCCCTACGAGCAGTACTTC.